These 30 T cell receptor beta chains share one sample of origin, sequenced in a study of cytomegalovirus exposure and HLA in healthy donors. In the PCR, 60 Vbeta and 13 Jbeta primers were used. Only in-frame clones appear in the TCRdb table, and some are missing; sequencing was by immunoSEQ multiplex PCR. The sample records around 140,000 clones, 82% being singletons. The specimen was PBMCs. The receptors derive from a woman aged 55-70 years in good health and CMV-seropositive.

The chain combines TRBV7-2 with TRBJ1-2; the D gene is possibly TRBD1 (6 bases). The CDR3 consists of 14 residues. Trimming removed 4 bases at V and 8 bases at J, with 17 bases between. CDR1 is SGHTA, CDR2 FQGNSA, per germline. For the CDR3, the DNA is TGTGCCAGCAGCTCCTACAGGGACCCTGGGGGCTACACCTTC. Its translation is CASSSYRDPGGYTF.

In this sample, this clone turned up once. V gene TRBV7-6 combines with J gene TRBJ2-5; 9 nucleotides match TRBD1. The CDR3 spans 16 residues. The germline gives CDR1 SGHVS, CDR2 FNYEAQ. The trim removed 5 bases at V and 5 bases at J, leaving 12 bases unmatched. Written as DNA, the CDR3 is TGTGCCAGCAGCCAGGGGGACAGGGCTGTGTCCGAGACCCAGTACTTC. This translates into CASSQGDRAVSETQYF.

This clone was seen once. V is TRBV18 and J is TRBJ2-5; D is unresolved. The CDR3 has 14 amino acids. CDR1 is KGHSH and CDR2 is LQKENI in the germline V gene. Trimming cost V 1 base and J 2 bases, with 8 bases left between them. The CDR3 here is CASSPQNEQETQYF. CDR3 sequence (DNA): TGTGCCAGCTCACCACAGAACGAGCAAGAGACCCAGTACTTC.

This clone was detected once. This sequence joins TRBV11-3 and TRBJ2-7; 8 bases line up with TRBD2. After removal of 7 bases from V and 0 bases from J, the junction contained 8 bases not matched to a gene. CDR1 SGHNT and CDR2 YENEEA come from the germline V gene. The CDR3 has 15 amino acids. This chain's CDR3 is CASTFSGTSSYEQYF. CDR3 sequence (DNA): TGTGCCAGCACCTTTAGCGGGACGAGCTCCTACGAGCAGTACTTC.

The J gene is TRBJ2-3, the V gene TRBV7-9; 11 bases align to TRBD2. J gave up 4 bases and V 5 bases, and 8 bases lay outside the gene matches. The CDR3 loop spans 16 amino acids. Germline V gene data show CDR1 as SEHNR and CDR2 as FQNEAQ (reference sequence). CDR3 in DNA: TGTGCCAGCAGCATCACACTAGCGGGAGTGGCAGATACGCAGTATTTT. This translates into CASSITLAGVADTQYF.

This clone appeared a single time. The V gene is TRBV27, the J gene TRBJ1-2, with TRBD1 matching over 9 bases. In germline, CDR1 is MNHEY, CDR2 SMNVEV (reference sequence). This CDR3 is built from 13 residues. V gave up 3 bases and J gave up 7 bases; unmatched junction bases: 3. The CDR3 DNA sequence: TGTGCCAGCAGTTTTGGGACAGGGTTTGGCTACACCTTC. This gives the protein CASSFGTGFGYTF.

CDR3 coding DNA: TGTGCCAGTAGTATAAAGGGGGAGATACTCACAGATACGCAGTATTTT. Translated, it gives CASSIKGEILTDTQYF. V usage is TRBV19 and J usage is TRBJ2-3, with TRBD1 as a possible D gene (6 bases). The CDR3 consists of 16 residues. Looked up from germline, CDR1 is LNHDA and CDR2 is SQIVND (reference sequence). The V and J ends lost 2 bases and 2 bases respectively, with 14 bases between them.

This clone was picked up one time. The chain is built from TRBV19 and TRBJ2-6; possibly TRBD1 for D (6 bases). Germline V gene sequence: CDR1 LNHDA, CDR2 SQIVND (reference sequence). The CDR3 length is 15 residues. Trimming left V 7 bases short and J 4 bases short, with 14 bases between. CDR3 protein: CASIGQLPGANVLTF. The CDR3, as DNA: TGTGCCAGTATAGGACAGCTGCCCGGGGCCAACGTCCTGACTTTC.

The chain combines TRBV28 with TRBJ2-5; TRBD2 might be the D (6 bases). V was pared by 5 bases and J by 0 bases, with 13 bases between. The CDR3 loop spans 15 amino acids. The germline V gene encodes CDR1 MDHEN and CDR2 SYDVKM. Here the CDR3 DNA reads TGTGCCAGCAGTCCGCTAGCGTCGTACCAAGAGACCCAGTACTTC. This gives the protein CASSPLASYQETQYF.

The genes are TRBV5-5 and TRBJ2-7; TRBD2 is a possible D gene (5 bases). The germline gives CDR1 SGHKS, CDR2 YYEKEE (reference sequence). CDR3 length: 11 amino acids. V shed 1 base and J shed 11 bases, with 10 bases lying between them. The CDR3 loop reads CASSLFDGEYF. The CDR3 region has the DNA TGTGCCAGCAGCTTGTTTGACGGGGAGTACTTC.

The V and J genes are TRBV4-1 and TRBJ2-3; the D gene is possibly TRBD2 (5 bases). The CDR3 spans 16 residues. V was trimmed by 0 bases and J by 4 bases, leaving 14 bases between them. The germline gives CDR1 MGHRA, CDR2 YSYEKL. As DNA, the CDR3 is TGCGCCAGCAGCCAAGATTTCGGGGTTTTGCCAGATACGCAGTATTTT. This gives the protein CASSQDFGVLPDTQYF.

V usage is TRBV5-1 and J usage is TRBJ2-7; no clear D gene. Deletions cut 4 bases from V and 1 base from J, with 9 bases between. CDR1 and CDR2 from the germline V gene are SGHRS and YFSETQ. CDR3 length equals 13 residues. The chain's CDR3 is CASSPSASYEQYF. Written as DNA, the CDR3 is TGCGCCAGCAGCCCGAGCGCATCCTACGAGCAGTACTTC. The full variable domain, in which reference TRBV5-1 and TRBJ2-7 provide the parts outside the CDR3, is KAGVTQTPRYLIKTRGQQVTLSCSPISGHRSVSWYQQTPGQGLQFLFEYFSETQRNKGNFPGRFSGRQFSNSRSEMNVSTLELGDSALYLCASSPSASYEQYFGPGTRLTVT.

This chain joins TRBV4-1 and TRBJ1-1; D may be TRBD1 (5 bases). The CDR3 has 15 residues. The V gene's germline CDR1 is MGHRA and CDR2 YSYEKL. The germline V and J ends were trimmed by 1 base and 0 bases, with 9 bases remaining between them. CDR3 protein: CASSQVAGMNTEAFF. Written as DNA, the CDR3 is TGCGCCAGCAGCCAAGTTGCAGGGATGAACACTGAAGCTTTCTTT.

The chain combines TRBV28 with TRBJ2-7; possibly TRBD1 for D (5 bases). This CDR3 is 16 amino acids long. CDR1 and CDR2 from the germline V gene are MDHEN and SYDVKM. Between the trimmed V and J ends, which lost 5 bases and 1 base, there was a span of 18 bases. The CDR3 spells CASSPRWGRMSYEQYF. The CDR3 region has the DNA TGTGCCAGCAGTCCTCGTTGGGGCAGGATGTCCTACGAGCAGTACTTC. The entire variable domain, with the rest obtained from reference TRBV28 and TRBJ2-7, is as follows: DVKVTQSSRYLVKRTGEKVFLECVQDMDHENMFWYRQDPGLGLRLIYFSYDVKMKEKGDIPEGYSVSREKKERFSLILESASTNQTSMYLCASSPRWGRMSYEQYFGPGTRLTVT.

The chain links TRBV2 to TRBJ2-3, with D perhaps matching TRBD2 (6 bases). Trimming left V 4 bases short and J 1 base short, with 12 bases between. The CDR3 extends over 15 amino acids. Germline loops: CDR1 SNHLY, CDR2 FYNNEI. The CDR3 nucleotides are TGTGCCAGCAGTGTTTGGCGGGATGGCACAGATACGCAGTATTTT. Translation gives CASSVWRDGTDTQYF.

The chain is built from TRBV7-9 and TRBJ1-4, with a possible D match to TRBD1 (6 bases). The CDR3 contains 14 residues. The germline CDR1 and CDR2 sequences are SEHNR and FQNEAQ (reference sequence). The ends were cut back, 1 base at V and 3 bases at J, with 6 bases in the middle. CDR3: CASSLEGANEKLFF. For the CDR3, the DNA is TGTGCCAGCAGCTTAGAGGGGGCTAATGAAAAACTGTTTTTT.

J is TRBJ2-3 and V is TRBV27, with 10 bases identical to TRBD1. Trimming at V came to 8 bases and at J to 4 bases, leaving 9 bases not matched to a gene. The CDR3 sequence is 15 residues long. CDR1 MNHEY and CDR2 SMNVEV come from the germline V gene (reference sequence). In DNA, the CDR3 is TGTGCCAGCGGCCCGGGACAGGGGTCGGCAGATACGCAGTATTTT. Translated, it gives CASGPGQGSADTQYF.

The rearrangement joins TRBV14 to TRBJ2-1; no clear D gene. CDR1 is SGHDN and CDR2 is FVKESK in the germline V gene. The length of the CDR3 is 12 residues. Trimming took off 2 bases at V and 9 bases at J, with 8 bases between the two ends. The CDR3 region has the DNA TGTGCCAGCAGCCAAACTGAGAGTGAGCAGTTCTTC. Translated: CASSQTESEQFF.

J is TRBJ2-5 and V is TRBV19, with TRBD1 as a possible D gene (6 bases). Germline V gene data show CDR1 as LNHDA and CDR2 as SQIVND (reference sequence). The CDR3 runs 16 residues. Trimming left V 6 bases short and J 5 bases short, with 22 bases between. The CDR3 region has the DNA TGTGCCAGTAGCCCATGGGACACCCGGGCCGGGGAGACCCAGTACTTC. Its translation: CASSPWDTRAGETQYF.

V usage is TRBV5-1 and J usage is TRBJ2-3; 8 bases map to TRBD1. CDR1 is SGHRS, CDR2 YFSETQ, per germline. After removal of 5 bases from V and 2 bases from J, the junction contained 4 bases not matched to a gene. The CDR3 sequence is 14 residues long. CDR3 sequence: CASSGQGDTDTQYF. As DNA, the CDR3 is TGCGCCAGCAGTGGACAGGGAGACACAGATACGCAGTATTTT. Filled out from reference TRBV5-1 and TRBJ2-3, the complete variable domain reads KAGVTQTPRYLIKTRGQQVTLSCSPISGHRSVSWYQQTPGQGLQFLFEYFSETQRNKGNFPGRFSGRQFSNSRSEMNVSTLELGDSALYLCASSGQGDTDTQYFGPGTRLTVL.

The gene calls are TRBV7-2 and TRBJ2-7; 8 bases match TRBD2. The germline V gene has CDR1 SGHTA and CDR2 FQGNSA. There are 16 residues in the CDR3. V shed 5 bases and J 9 bases; nucleotides not matched to a gene: 18. CDR3: CASSPGPGTRMGGQYF. CDR3 DNA: TGTGCCAGCAGCCCAGGACCCGGGACTAGAATGGGTGGGCAGTACTTC.

The V and J genes are TRBV5-1 and TRBJ2-3; D call uncertain. V dropped 5 bases and J dropped 5 bases, with 12 bases sitting between them. This CDR3 is 13 amino acids long. The germline CDR1 and CDR2 sequences are SGHRS and YFSETQ. CDR3 nucleotides: TGCGCCAGCAGTCAACGCCGGGTAGATACGCAGTATTTT. Translating gives CASSQRRVDTQYF.

The V call is TRBV10-3, the J call TRBJ1-2, with TRBD1 identical over 11 bases. Germline V gene data show CDR1 as ENHRY and CDR2 as SYGVKD. The CDR3 covers 14 residues. Losses at the gene ends were 6 bases for V and 6 bases for J; bases not matched to a gene: 6. The CDR3 bases are TGTGCCATCAGGCCGCGGACAGGGGGCAATGGCTACACCTTC. It translates to CAIRPRTGGNGYTF.

The CDR3 loop is CASTMGRGQETQYF. The DNA of the CDR3 is TGTGCCAGTACCATGGGGAGGGGCCAAGAGACCCAGTACTTC. This rearrangement joins TRBV19 to TRBJ2-5; TRBD2 matches at 7 bases. Unmatched junction bases numbered 6, after V lost 7 bases and J lost 1 base. This CDR3 is built from 14 residues. Per the germline V gene, CDR1 is LNHDA and CDR2 is SQIVND (reference sequence).

The V gene is TRBV7-9, the J gene TRBJ2-7, with no clear D. The CDR3 is made up of 15 amino acids. Trimming removed 0 bases from V and 2 bases from J, with 11 bases in between. Germline CDR1 SEHNR, CDR2 FQNEAQ (reference sequence). The CDR3 region is CASSLASVAAYEQYF. The CDR3 DNA sequence: TGTGCCAGCAGCTTAGCGTCTGTAGCAGCCTACGAGCAGTACTTC.

J is TRBJ2-1 and V is TRBV6-5, with 10 bases matching TRBD1. This CDR3 contains 15 residues. Trimming cost V 2 bases and J 8 bases; bases outside gene matches: 6. Germline assignment: CDR1 MNHEY and CDR2 SVGAGI. CDR3 loop: CASSYDRGRLDEQFF. The CDR3 DNA is TGTGCCAGCAGTTACGACAGGGGGCGCTTAGATGAGCAGTTCTTC.

The chain joins TRBV9 to TRBJ2-7, with 12 bases matching TRBD2. Trimming at V came to 3 bases and at J to 4 bases, leaving 5 bases not matched to a gene. The CDR3 is made up of 15 amino acids. The germline CDR1 and CDR2 sequences are SGDLS and YYNGEE. The CDR3 region has the DNA TGTGCCAGCAGCGCCACTAGCGGGAGGTGGTACGAGCAGTACTTC. Protein sequence: CASSATSGRWYEQYF.

This chain uses TRBV12-2 with TRBJ2-7; TRBD2 is the table's D call, not checked against the DNA. TRBV12-2 represents a pseudogene. The CDR3 is 15 residues long. This chain's CDR3 is CASRFREGLSYEQYF. In DNA form, the CDR3 reads TGTGCAAGTCGGTTCCGGGAGGGACTCTCCTACGAGCAGTACTTC.

The chain employs TRBV4-2 and TRBJ2-3; 7 nucleotides align to TRBD1. Trimming cost V 1 base and J 2 bases; bases outside gene matches: 15. In germline, CDR1 is LGHNA, CDR2 YNFKEQ. CDR3 length equals 19 residues. The CDR3 loop is CASSQADRVYSRNTDTQYF. In nucleotides, the CDR3 is TGTGCCAGCAGCCAAGCCGACAGGGTGTACTCCAGAAACACAGATACGCAGTATTTT.

The chain links TRBV7-8 to TRBJ2-7; the D gene is possibly TRBD1 (6 bases). Germline V gene data show CDR1 as SGHVS and CDR2 as FQNEAQ. V was cut by 0 bases and J by 12 bases, with 18 bases left in between. This CDR3 is 14 amino acids long. The CDR3 bases are TGTGCCAGCAGCTTAGCGCAGGGGACCGGCCAGGGGTACTTC. It translates to CASSLAQGTGQGYF.